This T cell receptor (beta chain) was documented in a study of cytomegalovirus exposure and HLA in healthy donors. The PCR employed 60 Vbeta primers together with 13 Jbeta primers. TCRdb's table, derived via immunoSEQ multiplex PCR, lists solely in-frame clones and lacks some. The table gives about 160,000 clones; the top ten clones make up roughly 2% of it. CDR1 is SGHAT, CDR2 FQNNGV, per germline. The V segment lost 3 bases and the J segment 0 bases; nucleotides outside the gene matches: 6. The CDR3 has 16 residues. What was sequenced was PBMCs. V gene TRBV11-2 combines with J gene TRBJ1-1, with 8 bases that match TRBD1. This sequence was found in a man younger than 40 in good health and CMV-seronegative. The CDR3 protein is CASSFGTGGLNTEAFF. The CDR3 bases are TGTGCCAGCAGCTTTGGGACAGGAGGACTGAACACTGAAGCTTTCTTT.